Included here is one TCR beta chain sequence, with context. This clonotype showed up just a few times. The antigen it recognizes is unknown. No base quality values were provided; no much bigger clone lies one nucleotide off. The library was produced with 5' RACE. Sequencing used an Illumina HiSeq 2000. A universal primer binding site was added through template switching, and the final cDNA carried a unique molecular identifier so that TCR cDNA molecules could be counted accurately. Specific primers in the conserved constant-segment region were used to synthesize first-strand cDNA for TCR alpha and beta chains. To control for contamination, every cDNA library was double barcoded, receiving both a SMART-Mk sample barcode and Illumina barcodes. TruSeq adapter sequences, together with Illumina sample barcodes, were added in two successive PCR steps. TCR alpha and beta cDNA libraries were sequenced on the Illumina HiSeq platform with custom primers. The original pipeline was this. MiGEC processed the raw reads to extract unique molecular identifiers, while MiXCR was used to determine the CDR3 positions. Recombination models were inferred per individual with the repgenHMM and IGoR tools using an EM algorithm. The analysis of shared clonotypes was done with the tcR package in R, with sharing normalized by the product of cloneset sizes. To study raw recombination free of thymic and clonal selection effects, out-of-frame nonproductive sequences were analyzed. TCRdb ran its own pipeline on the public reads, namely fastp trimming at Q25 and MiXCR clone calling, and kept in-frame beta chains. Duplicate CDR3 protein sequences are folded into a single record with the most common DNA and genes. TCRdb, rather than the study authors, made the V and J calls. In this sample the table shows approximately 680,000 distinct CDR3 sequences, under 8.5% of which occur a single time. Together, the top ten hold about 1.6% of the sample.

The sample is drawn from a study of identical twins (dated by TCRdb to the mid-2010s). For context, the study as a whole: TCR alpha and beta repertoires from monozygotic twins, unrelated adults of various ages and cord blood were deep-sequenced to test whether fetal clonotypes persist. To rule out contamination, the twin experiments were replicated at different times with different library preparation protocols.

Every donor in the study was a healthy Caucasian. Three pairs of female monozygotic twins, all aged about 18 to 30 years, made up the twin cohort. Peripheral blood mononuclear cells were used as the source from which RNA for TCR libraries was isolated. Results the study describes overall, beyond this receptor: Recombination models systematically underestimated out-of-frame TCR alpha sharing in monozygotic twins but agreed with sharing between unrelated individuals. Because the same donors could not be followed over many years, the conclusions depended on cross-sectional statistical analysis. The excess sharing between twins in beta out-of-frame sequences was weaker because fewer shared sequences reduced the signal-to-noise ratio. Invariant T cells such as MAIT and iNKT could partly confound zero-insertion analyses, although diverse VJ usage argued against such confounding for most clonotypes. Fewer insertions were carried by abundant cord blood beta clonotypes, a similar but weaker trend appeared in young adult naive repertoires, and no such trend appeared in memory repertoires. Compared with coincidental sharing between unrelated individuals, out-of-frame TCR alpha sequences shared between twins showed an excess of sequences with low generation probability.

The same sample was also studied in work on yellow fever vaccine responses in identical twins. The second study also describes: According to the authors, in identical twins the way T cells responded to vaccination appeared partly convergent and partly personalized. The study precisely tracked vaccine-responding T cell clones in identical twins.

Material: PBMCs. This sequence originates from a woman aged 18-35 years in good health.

The bases read TGTGCCAGCAGTTTTTGGGGCCCAGGCAGTCAGGAAGAGACCCAGTACTTC. It translates to CASSFWGPGSQEETQYF. The chain joins TRBV28 to TRBJ2-5; the D segment could be TRBD1, given 5 matching bases. CDR1 and CDR2 were assigned from the germline V gene as MDHEN and SYDVKM. The CDR3 runs 17 amino acids, cysteine and phenylalanine included. Only the CDR3 portion is preserved as DNA: 51 bases, with reading frame beginning at the first base. The V end loses 3 bases and the J end loses 3 bases, and a stretch of 20 bases separates them. The variable domain in full, with residues beyond the CDR3 obtained from the reference TRBV28 and TRBJ2-5 genes, is DVKVTQSSRYLVKRTGEKVFLECVQDMDHENMFWYRQDPGLGLRLIYFSYDVKMKEKGDIPEGYSVSREKKERFSLILESASTNQTSMYLCASSFWGPGSQEETQYFGPGTRLLVL.